These 28 T cell receptor beta chains were all obtained from the same sample, sequenced in a study of blood T cells in healthy people across ages. It was with a sample-barcoded 5' primer and a J-beta primer mix that a second PCR of about 6 to 11 cycles was run. TCRdb ran MiXCR on the 5' RACE reads and lists one entry per CDR3 protein. The repertoire holds over a million distinct CDR3 sequences, 40% to 55% seen once, with 15% to 20% in the top ten. Material for sequencing was blood. Receptor source: a woman in her sixties in good health.

The sample holds a few counts of this clonotype. The CDR3 region is CASSRLGGQISPLHF. The CDR3 DNA is TGTGCCAGCAGCCGCTTGGGGGGACAAATTTCACCCCTCCACTTT. The gene calls are TRBV4-2 and TRBJ1-6, with D maybe TRBD1 (6 bases). V was pared by 4 bases and J by 9 bases, with 16 bases between. The CDR3 runs 15 residues. Germline CDR1 is LGHNA and CDR2 is YNFKEQ.

The rearrangement links TRBV6-2 or TRBV6-3 to TRBJ2-5; D is perhaps TRBD2 (5 bases). Germline values: CDR1 MNHEY, CDR2 SVGEGT. V was shortened by 6 bases and J by 2 bases, with 7 bases between the two germline ends. CDR3 size: 12 residues. The CDR3 is CASRRTQETQYF. As DNA, the CDR3 is TGTGCCAGCAGACGGACTCAAGAGACCCAGTACTTC.

This clonotype was seen more than once but under ten times. The chain is built from TRBV20-1 and TRBJ2-4, with TRBD1 matching over 10 bases. The J call may not be correct, given that the DNA end is closer to TRBJ2-7. Germline CDR1 and CDR2: DFQATT and SNEGSKA (reference sequence). This CDR3 contains 15 residues. CDR3: CSAALRDRGYYEQYF. CDR3 coding DNA: TGCAGTGCTGCGCTCCGGGACAGGGGATACTACGAGCAGTACTTC.

Remarks on this clonotype: A much larger clone is a single base away; this may be a read error. The V gene is TRBV5-1, the J gene TRBJ2-5; no clear D. This CDR3 is 13 amino acids long. Germline V gene sequence: CDR1 SGHRS, CDR2 YFSETQ. The CDR3: CASSRSYQENQYF. The DNA of the CDR3 is TGCGCCAGCAGTCGGTCATACCAAGAGAACCAGTACTTC.

V is TRBV28 and J is TRBJ2-7; the D gene could be TRBD1 or TRBD2 (5 bases each). Germline V gene data show CDR1 as MDHEN and CDR2 as SYDVKM. The CDR3 is made up of 16 amino acids. V lost 4 bases to trimming and J lost 3 bases, with 19 bases between them. The CDR3 spells CASSSMATGDGYEQYF. In DNA, the CDR3 is TGTGCCAGCAGTTCTATGGCAACCGGGGACGGCTACGAGCAGTACTTC.

The chain carries TRBV20-1 and TRBJ1-6; D uncertain. The germline gives CDR1 DFQATT, CDR2 SNEGSKA (reference sequence). This CDR3 contains 12 residues. The V end lost 5 bases, the J end lost 11 bases, and 13 bases lay between the germline ends. CDR3 in amino acids: CSAGLDGTPLHF. The CDR3 DNA sequence: TGCAGTGCTGGACTCGACGGGACACCCCTCCACTTT.

The CDR3 DNA reads TGTGCCAGCAGCCTCCGAGGACAGGGATTTTACGAGCAGTACTTC. It is translated as CASSLRGQGFYEQYF. The chain recombines TRBV3-1 with TRBJ2-4, with TRBD1 identical over 8 bases. The end of the DNA is better explained by TRBJ2-7, so the J call may be wrong. CDR3 size: 15 residues. Germline V CDR1 and CDR2: LGHDT, YNNKEL (reference sequence).

The chain combines TRBV19 with TRBJ1-1; a possible D gene is TRBD1 (6 bases). V lost 7 bases and J lost 11, with 20 bases in between. The CDR3 is 13 residues long. Looked up from germline, CDR1 is LNHDA and CDR2 is SQIVND (reference sequence). The CDR3 bases are TGTGCCAGTACCCCGAGGGGGGAGAGGCTGGCTTTCTTT. This codes for CASTPRGERLAFF. Full variable domain (remainder filled in from reference TRBV19 and TRBJ1-1): DGGITQSPKYLFRKEGQNVTLSCEQNLNHDAMYWYRQDPGQGLRLIYYSQIVNDFQKGDIAEGYSVSREKKESFPLTVTSAQKNPTAFYLCASTPRGERLAFFGQGTRLTVV.

This clonotype was seen just once. The V call is TRBV12-3 or TRBV12-4, the J call TRBJ2-7; D is perhaps TRBD1 (5 bases). Near its end, the DNA agrees better with TRBJ2-5, so the J call may be wrong. The CDR3 is 15 amino acids. The CDR3 is CASSVTDSLLETQYF. CDR3 coding DNA: TGTGCCAGCAGTGTAACAGACAGCCTCCTAGAGACCCAGTACTTC.

At least ten counts were recorded for this clonotype. The chain combines TRBV29-1 with TRBJ2-7; D may be TRBD2 (6 bases). Trimming took off 8 bases at V and 4 bases at J, with 15 bases between the two ends. In germline, CDR1 is SQVTM, CDR2 ANQGSEA. This CDR3 has 12 amino acids. The CDR3 region is CSYRDSIYEQYF. The CDR3 DNA is TGCAGCTACCGGGACTCGATATACGAGCAGTACTTC.

On this clonotype: This could be a read error, since a much larger clone is one nucleotide away. V gene TRBV10-3 combines with J gene TRBJ2-4; D remains unclear. The DNA end lines up better with TRBJ2-7; the J call may be wrong. The CDR3 is made up of 11 amino acids. Germline assignment: CDR1 ENHRY and CDR2 SYGVKD. This CDR3 is CAISDPHEQYF. Here the CDR3 DNA reads TGTGCCATCAGTGACCCACACGAGCAGTACTTC.

With respect to this clonotype: Possible read error: a much larger clone is one base away. The V and J genes are TRBV15 and TRBJ2-5, with D possibly being TRBD2 (5 bases). Germline CDR1 LNHNV, CDR2 YYDKDF (reference sequence). V was cut by 9 bases and J by 11 bases, with 28 bases left in between. The CDR3 has 15 amino acids. The CDR3 DNA reads TGTGCCACGGTGGTAGGAGGCGGGTGGTACAATGAGCAGTACTTC. Its translation: CATVVGGGWYNEQYF.

Worth noting for this clonotype: Germline is not matched at one junction end, which may reflect a read error. V usage is TRBV29-1 and J usage is TRBJ2-5; D is perhaps TRBD1 (5 bases). Germline CDR1 SQVTM, CDR2 ANQGSEA. The CDR3 sequence is 15 residues long. CDR3 protein: CNVEGPVDRFKGQYF. In DNA, the CDR3 is TGCAACGTTGAAGGTCCGGTGGACCGGTTCAAGGGGCAGTACTTC. The variable domain in full, with the rest retrieved from reference TRBV29-1 and TRBJ2-5, is SAVISQKPSRDICQRGTSLTIQCQVDSQVTMMFWYRQQPGQSLTLIATANQGSEATYESGFVIDKFPISRPNLTFSTLTVSNMSPEDSSIYLCNVEGPVDRFKGQYFGPGTRLLVL.

On this clonotype: Germline and junction disagree at one end, which may indicate a read error. This chain joins TRBV10-2 and TRBJ2-3, with a weak D call TRBD2 (6 bases). The CDR3 has 14 amino acids. The germline gives CDR1 WSHSY, CDR2 SAAADI. The CDR3 reads CTSRISGSADTQYF. CDR3 bases: TGCACCAGCAGAATCTCCGGGAGCGCAGATACGCAGTATTTT.

As regards this clonotype: The junction departs from the called germline gene at one end, perhaps through a read error. The rearrangement links TRBV27 to TRBJ1-6, with D possibly being TRBD1 (5 bases). This CDR3 has 16 amino acids. The V gene's germline CDR1 is MNHEY and CDR2 SMNVEV (reference sequence). The CDR3: CASSSPGRRLHSPPHF. The CDR3 region has the DNA TGTGCCAGCAGTTCCCCGGGACGGCGGCTTCATTCACCCCCCCACTTT.

The gene calls are TRBV27 and TRBJ2-7; D is ambiguous. Germline CDR1 and CDR2: MNHEY and SMNVEV (reference sequence). Trimming took off 2 bases at V and 2 bases at J, with 13 bases between the two ends. There are 15 residues in the CDR3. The CDR3 nucleotides are TGTGCCAGCAGTTTACGGACGCAAAACCCCTACGAGCAGTACTTC. Translated: CASSLRTQNPYEQYF.

The chain is built from TRBV6-5 and TRBJ1-4; 10 bases map to TRBD1. CDR1 is MNHEY and CDR2 is SVGAGI in the germline V gene. The CDR3 spans 16 residues. The junction had 6 bases not matched to a gene; V was cut back by 0 bases and J by 8 bases. In nucleotides, the CDR3 is TGTGCCAGCAGTTACTCGATGTGGACAGGGGGAGAAAAACTGTTTTTT. Its protein product is CASSYSMWTGGEKLFF.

The chain uses TRBV18 and TRBJ2-7; TRBD1 matches at 10 bases. Germline V gives CDR1 KGHSH, CDR2 LQKENI. This CDR3 spans 16 amino acids. V lost 3 bases and J lost 5; bases outside the gene matches: 10. In DNA form, the CDR3 reads TGTGCCAGCTCACCTCCGACAGGGGGCGATTCCCACGAGCAGTACTTC. It specifies CASSPPTGGDSHEQYF.

The sample holds a few counts of this clonotype. This sequence joins TRBV12-3 or TRBV12-4 and TRBJ2-1; TRBD2 aligns across 10 bases. V gave up 6 bases and J gave up 4 bases; unmatched junction bases: 6. The CDR3 has 15 amino acids. The CDR3 sequence is CASRVSGRAYNEQFF. The CDR3 DNA reads TGTGCCAGCAGGGTAAGCGGGAGGGCTTACAATGAGCAGTTCTTC.

The chain is built from TRBV20-1 and TRBJ1-4, with a tentative D call TRBD1 (5 bases). V was cut by 0 bases and J by 7 bases, with 18 bases left in between. The CDR3 has 16 residues. CDR1 and CDR2 (germline): DFQATT, SNEGSKA (reference sequence). The CDR3 DNA reads as TGCAGTGCTAGAGACCCGTCGGGAGGGACCGTTGAAAAACTGTTTTTT. Amino acid sequence: CSARDPSGGTVEKLFF.

This chain uses TRBV12-3 or TRBV12-4 with TRBJ2-3; TRBD2 agrees at 7 bases. This CDR3 is built from 16 residues. Trimming removed 3 bases from V and 2 bases from J; junction bases left unmatched: 8. The DNA for the CDR3 is TGTGCCAGCAGTTTTCTAGCGGTGCTTATCACAGATACGCAGTATTTT. Translated: CASSFLAVLITDTQYF.

The chain has TRBV27 and TRBJ2-5; no definite D call. The CDR3 is 15 amino acids. The V gene's germline CDR1 is MNHEY and CDR2 SMNVEV (reference sequence). The germline V and J ends were trimmed by 2 bases and 0 bases, with 10 bases remaining between them. The CDR3 loop is CASSLSTAYQETQYF. CDR3 DNA: TGTGCCAGCAGTTTAAGTACAGCGTACCAAGAGACCCAGTACTTC.

This rearrangement joins TRBV19 to TRBJ2-4; D may be TRBD1 (6 bases). The J call may be faulty, since TRBJ2-7 better matches the DNA end. Germline lookup yields CDR1 LNHDA and CDR2 SQIVND (reference sequence). The CDR3 is 15 amino acids. The CDR3 sequence is CASSTPQGIAYEQYF. The CDR3 DNA sequence: TGTGCCAGTAGTACTCCACAGGGAATAGCCTACGAGCAGTACTTC.

This clonotype came up a few times. This sequence joins TRBV24-1 and TRBJ2-3; D ambiguous. The V gene's germline CDR1 is KGHDR and CDR2 SFDVKD. The CDR3 consists of 14 residues. The V end was cut by 1 base, the J end by 5 bases, with 9 bases between. Here the CDR3 reads CATSDFLREDTQYF. The CDR3 nucleotides are TGTGCCACCAGTGATTTTCTAAGGGAAGATACGCAGTATTTT.

The J gene is TRBJ2-5, the V gene TRBV21-1; the DNA was not compared with TRBD2, the D call given in the table. TRBV21-1 is shown as a pseudogene. The CDR3 is 14 residues long. CDR3 sequence reads: CASSKGGEEQTQYF. The DNA for the CDR3 is TGTGCCAGCAGCAAAGGAGGGGAGGAGCAGACCCAGTACTTC.

The CDR3 sequence: CASSYNPGLAGPEQFF. CDR3 nucleotide sequence: TGTGCCAGCAGTTACAACCCCGGCCTAGCGGGACCCGAGCAGTTCTTC. J is TRBJ2-1 and V is TRBV7-2, with 9 bases that match TRBD2. The CDR3 runs 16 residues. V shed 6 bases and J 10 bases; nucleotides not matched to a gene: 16. Germline values: CDR1 SGHTA, CDR2 FQGNSA.

This clonotype was seen more than once but under ten times. The chain carries TRBV6-2 or TRBV6-3 and TRBJ2-5; 8 nucleotides agree with TRBD2. The V gene end was trimmed by 6 bases and the J gene end by 5 bases; junction bases not matched to a gene: 11. In germline, CDR1 is MNHEY, CDR2 SVGEGT. This CDR3 has 15 amino acids. The CDR3 coding sequence is TGTGCCAGCAGCCCTCGACTAGCGTTAACGGAGACCCAGTACTTC. Its translation: CASSPRLALTETQYF.

This clonotype was counted only a few times. The V call is TRBV5-1, the J call TRBJ2-7; TRBD1 might be the D (5 bases). CDR1 is SGHRS, CDR2 YFSETQ, per germline. The CDR3 covers 14 residues. V gave up 7 bases and J gave up 2 bases, with 16 bases separating them. Written as DNA, the CDR3 is TGCGCCAGCGGTAAGGGGCCGCCGACCTACGAGCAGTACTTC. Translating gives CASGKGPPTYEQYF.